A single sample gave rise to the 5 T cell receptor beta chains below, sequenced in a study of memory CD4+ T cells and cytomegalovirus serostatus. TCRdb's table, derived via immunoSEQ multiplex PCR, lists solely in-frame clones and lacks some. Of around 84,000 clones listed, 65% to 85% are singletons. Single viable CD3+CD4+CD8-CD45RO+ cells were sorted as the memory CD4+ T cells. Sequenced material: memory CD4+ T cells from blood. The receptors were gathered from an adult in good health and CMV-seronegative.

This chain links TRBV7-2 with TRBJ1-1; unclear D gene. This CDR3 has 15 residues. The V and J ends lost 1 base and 5 bases respectively, with 14 bases between them. Germline lookup yields CDR1 SGHTA and CDR2 FQGNSA. The CDR3: CASSLVSQAGTEAFF. The CDR3 coding sequence is TGTGCCAGCAGCTTAGTTTCCCAGGCGGGGACTGAAGCTTTCTTT.

The rearrangement links TRBV5-1 to TRBJ1-1; D gene unclear. This CDR3 is built from 14 residues. V was pared by 1 base and J by 2 bases, with 9 bases between. Germline CDR1 SGHRS, CDR2 YFSETQ. CDR3 bases: TGCGCCAGCAGCTTGCTACAGACTAACACTGAAGCTTTCTTT. Amino acid sequence: CASSLLQTNTEAFF. Variable domain in full (rest from reference TRBV5-1 and TRBJ1-1): KAGVTQTPRYLIKTRGQQVTLSCSPISGHRSVSWYQQTPGQGLQFLFEYFSETQRNKGNFPGRFSGRQFSNSRSEMNVSTLELGDSALYLCASSLLQTNTEAFFGQGTRLTVV.

The J gene is TRBJ1-1, the V gene TRBV5-5; D might be TRBD1 (6 bases). V lost 1 base and J lost 10, with 11 bases in between. CDR3 length: 12 amino acids. Germline V gene sequence: CDR1 SGHKS, CDR2 YYEKEE (reference sequence). The CDR3 spells CASSLTGNRAFF. The CDR3 region has the DNA TGTGCCAGCAGCTTGACAGGGAATAGAGCTTTCTTT.

This clone has a handful of counts. The chain employs TRBV19 and TRBJ1-6, with no clear D. The germline V gene encodes CDR1 LNHDA and CDR2 SQIVND (reference sequence). The V end was cut by 5 bases, the J end by 6 bases, with 8 bases between. The CDR3 spans 13 residues. CDR3 nucleotides: TGTGCCAGTAGTGATCAGCGTAATTCACCCCTCCACTTT. Residues: CASSDQRNSPLHF.

The V call is TRBV20-1, the J call TRBJ2-7; a possible D gene is TRBD2 (5 bases). The CDR3 is made up of 11 amino acids. Looked up from germline, CDR1 is DFQATT and CDR2 is SNEGSKA (reference sequence). Deletions cut 0 bases from V and 9 bases from J, with 9 bases between. The CDR3 protein is CSARDGGAQYF. CDR3 sequence (DNA): TGCAGTGCTAGAGATGGAGGCGCGCAGTACTTC.